This T cell receptor (beta chain) is drawn from a study of cytomegalovirus exposure and HLA in healthy donors. The CDR3 has 14 residues. Trimming shortened V by 4 bases and J by 8 bases, and 15 bases separated the two germline ends. The germline CDR1 and CDR2 sequences are LNHDA and SQIVND (reference sequence). Clones were sequenced by immunoSEQ multiplex PCR, and TCRdb holds only the in-frame ones, with some missing. This sample has tens of thousands of clones, with over 90% found just once. This chain links TRBV19 with TRBJ1-5; no clear D. Material for sequencing was PBMCs. The sequence came from a man younger than 35 in good health and CMV-seronegative. The CDR3 is CASSNGRHLEPQHF. DNA of the CDR3: TGTGCCAGTAGTAATGGCAGGCATTTGGAGCCCCAGCATTTT.